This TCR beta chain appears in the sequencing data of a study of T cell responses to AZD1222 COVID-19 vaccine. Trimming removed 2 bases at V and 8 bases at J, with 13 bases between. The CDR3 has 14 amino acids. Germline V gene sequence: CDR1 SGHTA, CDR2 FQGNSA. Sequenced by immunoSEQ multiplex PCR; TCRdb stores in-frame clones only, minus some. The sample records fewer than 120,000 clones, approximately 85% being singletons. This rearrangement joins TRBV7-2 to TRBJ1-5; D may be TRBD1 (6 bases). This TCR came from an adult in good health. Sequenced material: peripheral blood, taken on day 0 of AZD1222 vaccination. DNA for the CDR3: TGTGCCAGCAGCTTATATGGGGGCCCCGAGCCCCAGCATTTT. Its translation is CASSLYGGPEPQHF.